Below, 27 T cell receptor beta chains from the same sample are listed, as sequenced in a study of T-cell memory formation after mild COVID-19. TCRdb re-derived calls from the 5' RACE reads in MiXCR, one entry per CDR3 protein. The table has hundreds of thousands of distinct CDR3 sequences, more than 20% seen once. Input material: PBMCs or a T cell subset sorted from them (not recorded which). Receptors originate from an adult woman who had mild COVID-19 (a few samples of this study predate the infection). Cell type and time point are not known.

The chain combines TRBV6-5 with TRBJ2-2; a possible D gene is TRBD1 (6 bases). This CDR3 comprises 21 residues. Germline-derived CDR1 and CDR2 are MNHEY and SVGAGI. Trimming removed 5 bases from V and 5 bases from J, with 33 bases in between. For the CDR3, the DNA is TGTGCCAGCAGTCTACAAGCTCCGGGACACGACCTTCGGGCGGAGACCGGGGAGCTGTTTTTT. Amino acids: CASSLQAPGHDLRAETGELFF.

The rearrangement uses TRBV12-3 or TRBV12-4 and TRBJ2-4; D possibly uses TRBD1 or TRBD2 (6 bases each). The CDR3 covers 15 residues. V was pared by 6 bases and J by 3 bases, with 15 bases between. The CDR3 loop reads CASSHRVGGKNIQYF. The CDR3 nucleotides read TGTGCCAGCAGCCACAGGGTCGGGGGCAAAAACATTCAGTACTTC.

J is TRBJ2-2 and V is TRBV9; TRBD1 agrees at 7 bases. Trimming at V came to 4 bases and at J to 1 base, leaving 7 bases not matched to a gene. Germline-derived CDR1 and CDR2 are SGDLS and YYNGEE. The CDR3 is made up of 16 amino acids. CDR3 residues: CASSLDRVKNTGELFF. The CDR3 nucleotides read TGTGCCAGCAGCCTAGACAGGGTCAAGAACACCGGGGAGCTGTTTTTT.

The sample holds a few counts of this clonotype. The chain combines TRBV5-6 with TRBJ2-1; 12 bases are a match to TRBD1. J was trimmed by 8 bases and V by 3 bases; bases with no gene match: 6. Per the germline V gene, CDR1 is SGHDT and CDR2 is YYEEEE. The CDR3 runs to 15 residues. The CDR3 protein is CASSSMGQGADEQFF. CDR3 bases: TGTGCCAGCAGCTCGATGGGACAGGGGGCCGATGAGCAGTTCTTC.

The CDR3 loop is CASSSTTGTGGGYTF. CDR3 coding DNA: TGTGCCAGCAGCAGTACTACAGGGACAGGGGGTGGCTACACCTTC. The rearrangement joins TRBV7-9 to TRBJ1-2; TRBD1 matches 11 bases. J was trimmed by 7 bases and V by 5 bases; bases with no gene match: 9. CDR3 length: 15 amino acids. The germline CDR1 and CDR2 sequences are SEHNR and FQNEAQ (reference sequence).

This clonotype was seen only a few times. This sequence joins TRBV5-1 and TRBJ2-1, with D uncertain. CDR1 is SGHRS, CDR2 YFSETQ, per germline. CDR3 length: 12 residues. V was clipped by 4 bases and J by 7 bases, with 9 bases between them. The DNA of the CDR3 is TGCGCCAGCAGCCCCTCTGAGAATGAGCAGTTCTTC. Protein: CASSPSENEQFF.

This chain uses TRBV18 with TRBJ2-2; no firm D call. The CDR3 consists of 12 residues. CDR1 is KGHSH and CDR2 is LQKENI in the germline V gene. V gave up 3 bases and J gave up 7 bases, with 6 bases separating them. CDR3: CASSPPLGELFF. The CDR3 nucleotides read TGTGCCAGCTCACCGCCCCTCGGGGAGCTGTTTTTT.

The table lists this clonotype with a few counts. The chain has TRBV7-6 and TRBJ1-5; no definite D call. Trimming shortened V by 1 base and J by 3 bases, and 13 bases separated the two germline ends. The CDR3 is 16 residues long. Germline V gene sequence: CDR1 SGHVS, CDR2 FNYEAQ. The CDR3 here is CASSLEPAGNNQPQHF. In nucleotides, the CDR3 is TGTGCCAGCAGCTTAGAACCCGCAGGCAACAATCAGCCCCAGCATTTT.

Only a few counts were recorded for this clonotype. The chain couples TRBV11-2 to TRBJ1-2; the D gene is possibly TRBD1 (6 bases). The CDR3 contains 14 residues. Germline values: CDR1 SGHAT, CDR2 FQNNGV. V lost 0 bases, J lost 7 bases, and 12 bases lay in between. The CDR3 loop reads CASSLDVTGSGYTF. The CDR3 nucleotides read TGTGCCAGCAGCTTAGATGTAACAGGGTCTGGCTACACCTTC.

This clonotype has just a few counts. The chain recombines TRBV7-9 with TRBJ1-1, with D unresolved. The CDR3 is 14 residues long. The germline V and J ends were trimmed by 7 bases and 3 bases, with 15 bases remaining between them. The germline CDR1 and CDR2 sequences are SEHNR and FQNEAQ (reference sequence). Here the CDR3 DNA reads TGTGCCAGCACCCGTGGTCCCGAGGACACTGAAGCTTTCTTT. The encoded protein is CASTRGPEDTEAFF.

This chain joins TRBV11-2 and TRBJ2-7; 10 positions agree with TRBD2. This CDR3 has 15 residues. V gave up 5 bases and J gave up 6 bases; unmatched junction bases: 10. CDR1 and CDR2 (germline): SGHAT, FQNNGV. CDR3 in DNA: TGTGCCAGCAGCCCAAAAGCGGGAGGGCCCCTCGAGCAGTACTTC. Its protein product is CASSPKAGGPLEQYF.

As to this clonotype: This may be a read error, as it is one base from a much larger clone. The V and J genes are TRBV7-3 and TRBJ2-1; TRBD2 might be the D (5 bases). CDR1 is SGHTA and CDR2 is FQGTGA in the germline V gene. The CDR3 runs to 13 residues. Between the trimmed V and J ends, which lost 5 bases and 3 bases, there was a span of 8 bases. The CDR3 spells CASSARDYNEQFF. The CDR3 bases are TGTGCCAGCAGCGCCCGGGACTACAATGAGCAGTTCTTC.

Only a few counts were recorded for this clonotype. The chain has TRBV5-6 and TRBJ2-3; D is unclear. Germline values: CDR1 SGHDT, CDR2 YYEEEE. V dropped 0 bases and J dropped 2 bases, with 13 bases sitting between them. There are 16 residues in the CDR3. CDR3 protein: CASSLEGQRYTDTQYF. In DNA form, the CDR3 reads TGTGCCAGCAGCTTGGAAGGTCAGAGATACACAGATACGCAGTATTTT. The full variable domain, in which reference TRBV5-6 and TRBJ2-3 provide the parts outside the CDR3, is DAGVTQSPTHLIKTRGQQVTLRCSPKSGHDTVSWYQQALGQGPQFIFQYYEEEERQRGNFPDRFSGHQFPNYSSELNVNALLLGDSALYLCASSLEGQRYTDTQYFGPGTRLTVL.

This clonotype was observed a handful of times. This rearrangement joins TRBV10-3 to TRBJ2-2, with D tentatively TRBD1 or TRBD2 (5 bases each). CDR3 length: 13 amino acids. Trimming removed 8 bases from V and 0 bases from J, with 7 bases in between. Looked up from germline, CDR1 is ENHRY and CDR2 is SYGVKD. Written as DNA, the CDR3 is TGTGCCATCGGGACGCCGAACACCGGGGAGCTGTTTTTT. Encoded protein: CAIGTPNTGELFF.

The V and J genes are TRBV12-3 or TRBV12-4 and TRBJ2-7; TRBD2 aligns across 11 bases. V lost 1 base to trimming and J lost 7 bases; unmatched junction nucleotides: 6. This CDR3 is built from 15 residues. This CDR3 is CASSLGTSGLEEQYF. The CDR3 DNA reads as TGTGCCAGCAGTTTAGGGACTAGCGGGCTCGAAGAGCAGTACTTC.

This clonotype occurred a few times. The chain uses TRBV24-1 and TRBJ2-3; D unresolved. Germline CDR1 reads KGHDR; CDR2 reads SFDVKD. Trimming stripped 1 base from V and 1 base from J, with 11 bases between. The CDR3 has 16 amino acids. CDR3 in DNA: TGTGCCACCAGTGATTTTTCGTCCGGCCGCACAGATACGCAGTATTTT. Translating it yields CATSDFSSGRTDTQYF.

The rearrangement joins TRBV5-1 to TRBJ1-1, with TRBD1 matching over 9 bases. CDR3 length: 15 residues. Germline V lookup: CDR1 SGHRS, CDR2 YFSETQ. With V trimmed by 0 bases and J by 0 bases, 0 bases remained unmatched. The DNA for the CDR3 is TGCGCCAGCAGCTTGGGGGACAGGGTGAACACTGAAGCTTTCTTT. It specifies CASSLGDRVNTEAFF. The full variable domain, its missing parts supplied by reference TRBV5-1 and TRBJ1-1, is KAGVTQTPRYLIKTRGQQVTLSCSPISGHRSVSWYQQTPGQGLQFLFEYFSETQRNKGNFPGRFSGRQFSNSRSEMNVSTLELGDSALYLCASSLGDRVNTEAFFGQGTRLTVV.

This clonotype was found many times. CDR3 in DNA: TGCAGTGCTCGAGCGGGGGGTGGTACCGGGGAGCTGTTTTTT. Amino acids: CSARAGGGTGELFF. The chain combines TRBV20-1 with TRBJ2-2; TRBD2 matches 9 bases. The CDR3 sequence is 14 residues long. The V and J ends lost 5 bases and 5 bases, in that order; junction bases with no gene match: 6. Germline-derived CDR1 and CDR2 are DFQATT and SNEGSKA (reference sequence).

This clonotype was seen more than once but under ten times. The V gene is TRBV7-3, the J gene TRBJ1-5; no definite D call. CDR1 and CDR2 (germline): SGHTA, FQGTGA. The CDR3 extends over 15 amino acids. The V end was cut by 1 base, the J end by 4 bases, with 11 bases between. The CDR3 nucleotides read TGTGCCAGCAGCTTAATCCCCATGGGAAATCAGCCCCAGCATTTT. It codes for CASSLIPMGNQPQHF.

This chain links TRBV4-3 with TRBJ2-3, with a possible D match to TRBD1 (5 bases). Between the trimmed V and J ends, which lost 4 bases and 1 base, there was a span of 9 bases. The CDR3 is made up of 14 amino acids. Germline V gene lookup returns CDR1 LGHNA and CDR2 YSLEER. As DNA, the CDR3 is TGCGCCAGCAGCCCAGGGATTCGCACAGATACGCAGTATTTT. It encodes CASSPGIRTDTQYF.

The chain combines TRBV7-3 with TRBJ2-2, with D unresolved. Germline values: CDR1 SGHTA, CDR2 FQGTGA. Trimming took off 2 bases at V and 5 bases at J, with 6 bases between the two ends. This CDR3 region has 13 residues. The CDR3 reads CASSLSHTGELFF. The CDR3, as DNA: TGTGCCAGCAGCTTATCTCATACCGGGGAGCTGTTTTTT.

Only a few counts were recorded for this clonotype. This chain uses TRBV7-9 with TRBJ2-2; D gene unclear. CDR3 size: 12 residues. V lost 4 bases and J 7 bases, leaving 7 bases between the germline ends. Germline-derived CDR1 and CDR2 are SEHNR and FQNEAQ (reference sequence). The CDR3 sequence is CASSSEDGELFF. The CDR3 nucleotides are TGTGCCAGCAGCTCCGAAGACGGGGAGCTGTTTTTT. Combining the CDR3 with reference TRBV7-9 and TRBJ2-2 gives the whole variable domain DTGVSQNPRHKITKRGQNVTFRCDPISEHNRLYWYRQTLGQGPEFLTYFQNEAQLEKSRLLSDRFSAERPKGSFSTLEIQRTEQGDSAMYLCASSSEDGELFFGEGSRLTVL.

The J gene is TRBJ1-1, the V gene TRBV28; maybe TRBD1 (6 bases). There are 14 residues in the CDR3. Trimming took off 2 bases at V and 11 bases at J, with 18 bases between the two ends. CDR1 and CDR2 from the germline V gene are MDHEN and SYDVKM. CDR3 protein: CASSLRTVSMRAFF. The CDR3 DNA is TGTGCCAGCAGTTTACGGACAGTTTCGATGAGGGCTTTCTTT.

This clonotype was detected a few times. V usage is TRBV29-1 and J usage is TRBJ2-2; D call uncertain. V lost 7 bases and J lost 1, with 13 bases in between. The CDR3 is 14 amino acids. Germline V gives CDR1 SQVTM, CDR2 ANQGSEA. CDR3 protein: CSALAVRNTGELFF. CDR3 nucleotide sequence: TGCAGCGCCTTGGCAGTCAGGAACACCGGGGAGCTGTTTTTT.

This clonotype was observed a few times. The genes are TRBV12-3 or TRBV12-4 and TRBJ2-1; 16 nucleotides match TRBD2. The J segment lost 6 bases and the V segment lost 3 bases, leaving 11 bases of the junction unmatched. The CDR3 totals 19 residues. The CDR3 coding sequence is TGTGCCAGCAGTTTCATTATCCCGGGGACTAGCGGGGGGGCCAATGAGCAGTTCTTC. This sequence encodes CASSFIIPGTSGGANEQFF.

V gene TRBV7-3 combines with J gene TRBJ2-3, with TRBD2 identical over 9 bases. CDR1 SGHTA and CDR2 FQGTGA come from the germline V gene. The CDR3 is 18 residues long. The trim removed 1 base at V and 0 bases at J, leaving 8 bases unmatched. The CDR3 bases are TGTGCCAGCAGCTTAAGGGCGGGGCTAGCGGGGAGCACAGATACGCAGTATTTT. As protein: CASSLRAGLAGSTDTQYF.

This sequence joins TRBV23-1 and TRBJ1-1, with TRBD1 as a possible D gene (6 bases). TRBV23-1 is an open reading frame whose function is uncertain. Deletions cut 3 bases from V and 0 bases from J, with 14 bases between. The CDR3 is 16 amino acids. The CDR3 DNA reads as TGCGCCAGCAGTCACCTGGGGGCGGTCATGAACACTGAAGCTTTCTTT. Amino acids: CASSHLGAVMNTEAFF.